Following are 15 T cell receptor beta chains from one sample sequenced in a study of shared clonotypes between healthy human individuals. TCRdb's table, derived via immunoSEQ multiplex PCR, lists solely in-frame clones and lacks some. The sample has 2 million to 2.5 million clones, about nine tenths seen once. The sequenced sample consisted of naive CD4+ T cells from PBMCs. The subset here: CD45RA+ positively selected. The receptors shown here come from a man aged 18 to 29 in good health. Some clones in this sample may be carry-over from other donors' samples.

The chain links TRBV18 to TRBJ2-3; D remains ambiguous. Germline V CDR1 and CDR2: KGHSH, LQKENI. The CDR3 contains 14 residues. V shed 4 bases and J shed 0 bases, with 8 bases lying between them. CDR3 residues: CASSRAGSTDTQYF. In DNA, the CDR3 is TGTGCCAGCTCACGTGCCGGTAGCACAGATACGCAGTATTTT.

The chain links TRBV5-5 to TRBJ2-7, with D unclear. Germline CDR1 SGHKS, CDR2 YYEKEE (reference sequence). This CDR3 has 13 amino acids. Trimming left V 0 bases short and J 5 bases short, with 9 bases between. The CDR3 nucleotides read TGTGCCAGCAGCTTGGTGTATAGTGACGAGCAGTACTTC. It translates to CASSLVYSDEQYF. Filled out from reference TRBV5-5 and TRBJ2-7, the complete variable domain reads DAGVTQSPTHLIKTRGQQVTLRCSPISGHKSVSWYQQVLGQGPQFIFQYYEKEERGRGNFPDRFSARQFPNYSSELNVNALLLGDSALYLCASSLVYSDEQYFGPGTRLTVT.

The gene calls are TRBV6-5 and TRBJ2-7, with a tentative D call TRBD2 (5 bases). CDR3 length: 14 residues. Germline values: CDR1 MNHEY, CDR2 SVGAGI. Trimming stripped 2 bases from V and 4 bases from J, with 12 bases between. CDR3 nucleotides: TGTGCCAGCAGTTACGCGTATAGCGAGTACGAGCAGTACTTC. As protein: CASSYAYSEYEQYF.

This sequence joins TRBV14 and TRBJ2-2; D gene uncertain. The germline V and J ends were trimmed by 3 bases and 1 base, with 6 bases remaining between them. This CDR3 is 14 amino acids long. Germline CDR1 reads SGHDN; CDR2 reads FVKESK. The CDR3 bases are TGTGCCAGCAGCCAGTACAAGAACACCGGGGAGCTGTTTTTT. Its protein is CASSQYKNTGELFF.

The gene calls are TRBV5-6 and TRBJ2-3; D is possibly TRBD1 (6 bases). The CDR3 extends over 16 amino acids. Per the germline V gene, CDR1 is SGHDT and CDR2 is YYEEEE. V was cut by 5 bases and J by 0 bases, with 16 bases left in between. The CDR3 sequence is CASSFPGQRSTDTQYF. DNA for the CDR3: TGTGCCAGCAGTTTTCCGGGACAACGTAGCACAGATACGCAGTATTTT.

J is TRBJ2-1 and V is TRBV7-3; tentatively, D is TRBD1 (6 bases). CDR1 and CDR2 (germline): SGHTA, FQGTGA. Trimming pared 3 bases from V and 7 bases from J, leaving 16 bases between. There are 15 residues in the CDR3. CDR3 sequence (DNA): TGTGCCAGCAGCTTTACCCCCCGGACAGCTAATGAGCAGTTCTTC. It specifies CASSFTPRTANEQFF.

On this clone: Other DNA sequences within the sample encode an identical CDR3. As DNA, the CDR3 is TGCGCCAGCAGCCCCCCGGGACTAGCGGGATCAAATGAGCAGTTCTTC. Translated, it gives CASSPPGLAGSNEQFF. The V and J genes are TRBV5-1 and TRBJ2-1; 13 bases map to TRBD2. Per germline, CDR1 SGHRS and CDR2 YFSETQ. The CDR3 covers 16 residues. V shed 4 bases, J shed 7 bases, and the junction held 8 bases outside the gene matches.

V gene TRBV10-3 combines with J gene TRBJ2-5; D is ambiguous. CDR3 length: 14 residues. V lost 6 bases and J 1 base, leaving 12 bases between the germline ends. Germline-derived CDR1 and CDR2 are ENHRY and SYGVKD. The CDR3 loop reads CAIRSILTQETQYF. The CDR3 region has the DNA TGTGCCATCAGGTCCATATTGACCCAAGAGACCCAGTACTTC.

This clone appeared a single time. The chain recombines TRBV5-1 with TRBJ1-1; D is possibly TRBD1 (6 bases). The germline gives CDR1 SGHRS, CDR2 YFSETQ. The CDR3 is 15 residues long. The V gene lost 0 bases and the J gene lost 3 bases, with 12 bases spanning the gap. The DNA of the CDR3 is TGCGCCAGCAGCTTGGTGACGAGGGGGGACACTGAAGCTTTCTTT. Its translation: CASSLVTRGDTEAFF.

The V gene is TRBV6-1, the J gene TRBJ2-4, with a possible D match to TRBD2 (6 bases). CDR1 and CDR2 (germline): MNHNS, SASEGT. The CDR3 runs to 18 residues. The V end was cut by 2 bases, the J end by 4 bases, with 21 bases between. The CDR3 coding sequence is TGTGCCAGCAGTGAAATCGGGCAGACTTCGGGAGCTAAAAACATTCAGTACTTC. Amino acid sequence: CASSEIGQTSGAKNIQYF.

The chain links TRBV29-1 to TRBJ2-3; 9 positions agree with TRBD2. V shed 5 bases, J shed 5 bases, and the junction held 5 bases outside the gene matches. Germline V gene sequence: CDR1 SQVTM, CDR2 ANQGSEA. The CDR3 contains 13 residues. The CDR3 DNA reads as TGCAGCGTTCGCGGGAGGGCAAGAGATACGCAGTATTTT. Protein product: CSVRGRARDTQYF.

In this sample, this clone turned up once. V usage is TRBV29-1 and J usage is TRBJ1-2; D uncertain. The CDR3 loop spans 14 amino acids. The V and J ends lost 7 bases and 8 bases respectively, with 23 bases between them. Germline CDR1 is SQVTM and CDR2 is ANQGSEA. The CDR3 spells CSARPPGAGRGYTF. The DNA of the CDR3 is TGCAGCGCTCGCCCCCCGGGAGCCGGAAGGGGCTACACCTTC.

CDR3: CASSPGTGLQETQYF. In DNA, the CDR3 is TGTGCCAGCAGCCCCGGGACAGGGCTCCAAGAGACCCAGTACTTC. The J gene is TRBJ2-5, the V gene TRBV7-2; 9 nucleotides line up with TRBD1. With V trimmed by 5 bases and J by 1 base, 5 bases remained unmatched. This CDR3 spans 15 amino acids. The V gene's germline CDR1 is SGHTA and CDR2 FQGNSA.

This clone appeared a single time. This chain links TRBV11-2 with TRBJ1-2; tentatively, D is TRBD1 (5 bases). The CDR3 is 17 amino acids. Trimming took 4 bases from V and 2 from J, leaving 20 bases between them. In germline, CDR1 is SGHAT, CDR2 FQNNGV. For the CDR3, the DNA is TGTGCCAGCAGCTACCTCACCGGGACGTATACGAACTATGGCTACACCTTC. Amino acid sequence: CASSYLTGTYTNYGYTF.

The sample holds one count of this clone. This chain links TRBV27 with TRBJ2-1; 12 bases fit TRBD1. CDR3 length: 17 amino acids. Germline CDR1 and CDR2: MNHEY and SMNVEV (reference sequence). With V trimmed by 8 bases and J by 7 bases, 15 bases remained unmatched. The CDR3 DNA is TGTGCCAGCTTACTGCGGGGGGGACAGGGGGCGCGGAATGAGCAGTTCTTC. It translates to CASLLRGGQGARNEQFF.